This TCR beta chain was obtained from a study of memory CD4+ T cells and cytomegalovirus serostatus. General study results and limits: About two fifths of the roughly 150 known CMV-associated TCRbeta sequences appeared in CD4+ memory. Suggested: most of the CMV-linked TCR signature lies in CD4+ memory cells.

Produced via immunoSEQ multiplex PCR; TCRdb's table is partial and in-frame only. Of about 92,000 clones in the sample, 75% to 85% were seen once. Single viable CD3+CD4+CD8-CD45RO+ cells were sorted as the memory CD4+ T cells. The J segment lost 0 bases and the V segment lost 4 bases, leaving 4 bases of the junction unmatched. The germline CDR1 and CDR2 sequences are LNHDA and SQIVND (reference sequence). This CDR3 comprises 16 residues. A word on this clone: Antigen unknown.

This sequence joins TRBV19 and TRBJ2-3, with TRBD2 matching over 10 bases. This TCR came from an adult in good health and CMV-seropositive. Sequencing was performed on memory CD4+ T cells from blood. The CDR3 coding sequence is TGTGCCAGTAGTAGAAGCGGGGGGGGGAGCACAGATACGCAGTATTTT. This codes for CASSRSGGGSTDTQYF.